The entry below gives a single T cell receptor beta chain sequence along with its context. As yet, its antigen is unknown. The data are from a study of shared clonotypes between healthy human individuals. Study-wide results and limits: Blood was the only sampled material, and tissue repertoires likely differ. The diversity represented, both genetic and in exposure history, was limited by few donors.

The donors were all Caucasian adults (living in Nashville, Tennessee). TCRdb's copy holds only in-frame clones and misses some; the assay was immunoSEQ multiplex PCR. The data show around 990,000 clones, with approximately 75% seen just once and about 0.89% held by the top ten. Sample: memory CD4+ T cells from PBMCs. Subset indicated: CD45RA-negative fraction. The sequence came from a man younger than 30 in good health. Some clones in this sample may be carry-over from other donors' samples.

The CDR3 DNA reads TGTGCCAGCTCACCTAGGGGGCGCCAAGAGACCCAGTACTTC. It specifies CASSPRGRQETQYF. V usage is TRBV18 and J usage is TRBJ2-5, with 7 nucleotides matching TRBD1. This CDR3 is 14 amino acids long. V was clipped by 3 bases and J by 1 base; unmatched bases: 2. Germline V CDR1 and CDR2: KGHSH, LQKENI.